This T cell receptor (beta chain) was recovered during a study of T cells after yellow fever vaccination. CDR1 LGHDT and CDR2 YNNKEL come from the germline V gene (reference sequence). V gave up 0 bases and J gave up 3 bases, with 8 bases separating them. The CDR3 runs 14 residues. Conversion of TCR transcripts into cDNA relied on 5'RACE template switching, which added a universal primer site and UMIs. TCRdb independently ran MiXCR on the 5' RACE reads; one entry per CDR3 protein. Here the sample spans some 300,000 distinct CDR3 sequences, roughly 10% being singletons. Study-wide results and limits: In FACS-sorted repertoires, abundant clonotypes from the bulk population could appear as contaminants.

About this clonotype itself: The antigen remains unidentified.

This sequence was found in a young man who received the YFV17D yellow fever vaccine. The chain joins TRBV3-1 to TRBJ2-5; D remains unclear. Sequences were derived from CD4+ T cells sorted from PBMCs, sampled 45 days after the yellow fever booster vaccination. CDR3 loop: CASSQDPREETQYF. The CDR3, as DNA: TGTGCCAGCAGCCAAGATCCACGGGAAGAGACCCAGTACTTC.